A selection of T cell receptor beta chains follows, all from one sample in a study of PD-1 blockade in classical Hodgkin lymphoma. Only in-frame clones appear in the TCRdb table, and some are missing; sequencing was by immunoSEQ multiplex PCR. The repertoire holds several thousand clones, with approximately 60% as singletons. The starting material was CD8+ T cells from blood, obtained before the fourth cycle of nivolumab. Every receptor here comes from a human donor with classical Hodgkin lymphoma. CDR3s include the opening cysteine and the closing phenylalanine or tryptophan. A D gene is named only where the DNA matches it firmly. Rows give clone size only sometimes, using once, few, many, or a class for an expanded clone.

cdr3_aa: CASSEGQSYGYTF
cdr3_nt: TGTGCCAGCAGCGAGGGACAGAGTTATGGCTACACCTTC
clone_size: medium-sized
j_call: TRBJ1-2
d_call: TRBD1
v_call: TRBV7-3

cdr3_aa: CASSYGVSYEQYF
cdr3_nt: TGTGCCAGTAGTTACGGAGTCTCCTACGAGCAGTACTTC
clone_size: .
j_call: TRBJ2-7
d_call: .
v_call: TRBV19

cdr3_aa: CASNGHPSGSYEQYF
cdr3_nt: TGTGCCAGCAACGGACATCCTTCGGGGAGCTACGAGCAGTACTTC
clone_size: .
j_call: TRBJ2-7
d_call: .
v_call: TRBV28

cdr3_aa: CASSQDGYNQPQHF
cdr3_nt: TGCGCCAGCAGCCAGGACGGTTACAATCAGCCCCAGCATTTT
clone_size: .
j_call: TRBJ1-5
d_call: .
v_call: TRBV4-1

cdr3_aa: CASSPGAGTQYF
cdr3_nt: TGTGCCAGCAGCCCCGGGGCAGGCACGCAGTATTTT
clone_size: .
j_call: TRBJ2-3
d_call: .
v_call: TRBV7-9

cdr3_aa: CASSFETGDRVPHEQYF
cdr3_nt: TGTGCCAGCAGTTTCGAGACGGGGGACAGGGTTCCCCACGAGCAGTACTTC
clone_size: few
j_call: TRBJ2-7
d_call: TRBD1
v_call: TRBV27

cdr3_aa: CASSLKGDSSPQHF
cdr3_nt: TGTGCCAGCAGCTTGAAAGGGGACTCATCCCCCCAGCATTTT
clone_size: few
j_call: TRBJ1-5
d_call: .
v_call: TRBV5-4

cdr3_aa: CASSEGLAGFVSYEQYF
cdr3_nt: TGTGCCAGCAGTGAGGGACTAGCGGGATTTGTCTCCTACGAGCAGTACTTC
clone_size: .
j_call: TRBJ2-7
d_call: TRBD2
v_call: TRBV2

cdr3_aa: CASSEDRNQPQHF
cdr3_nt: TGCGCCAGCAGTGAGGATCGCAATCAGCCCCAGCATTTT
clone_size: few
j_call: TRBJ1-5
d_call: .
v_call: TRBV10-2

cdr3_aa: CASSLQGEQFF
cdr3_nt: TGTGCCAGCAGCTTACAGGGTGAGCAGTTCTTC
clone_size: .
j_call: TRBJ2-1
d_call: .
v_call: TRBV11-2

cdr3_aa: CASSQGAYSNQPQHF
cdr3_nt: TGTGCCAGCAGCCAGGGAGCCTATAGCAATCAGCCCCAGCATTTT
clone_size: .
j_call: TRBJ1-5
d_call: .
v_call: TRBV5-5

cdr3_aa: CASTRTISYGYTF
cdr3_nt: TGTGCCAGCACGCGGACAATTAGCTATGGCTACACCTTC
clone_size: large
j_call: TRBJ1-2
d_call: .
v_call: TRBV2

cdr3_aa: CASKRANTGELFF
cdr3_nt: TGTGCATCCAAGCGGGCAAACACCGGGGAGCTGTTTTTT
clone_size: .
j_call: TRBJ2-2
d_call: .
v_call: TRBV10-3

cdr3_aa: CASSASAGTLMLEQFF
cdr3_nt: TGTGCCAGTAGTGCGAGCGCCGGGACCCTGATGTTGGAGCAGTTCTTC
clone_size: few
j_call: TRBJ2-1
d_call: .
v_call: TRBV19

cdr3_aa: CASRDIAYEQYF
cdr3_nt: TGCGCCAGCCGGGACATTGCCTACGAGCAGTACTTC
clone_size: .
j_call: TRBJ2-7
d_call: .
v_call: TRBV10-2

cdr3_aa: CASSWTSGLAKNIQYF
cdr3_nt: TGTGCCAGCAGCTGGACTAGCGGGCTAGCCAAAAACATTCAGTACTTC
clone_size: .
j_call: TRBJ2-4
d_call: TRBD2
v_call: TRBV5-6

cdr3_aa: CASNLADGELFF
cdr3_nt: TGCGCCAGTAACCTGGCAGACGGGGAGCTGTTTTTT
clone_size: .
j_call: TRBJ2-2
d_call: .
v_call: TRBV5-1

cdr3_aa: CASSLAGTAYEQYF
cdr3_nt: TGTGCCAGCAGCTTAGCCGGGACAGCGTACGAGCAGTACTTC
clone_size: once
j_call: TRBJ2-7
d_call: TRBD1
v_call: TRBV11-2

cdr3_aa: CASSLGTGFSYNEQFF
cdr3_nt: TGTGCCAGCAGCTTAGGAACAGGGTTCTCCTACAATGAGCAGTTCTTC
clone_size: few
j_call: TRBJ2-1
d_call: .
v_call: TRBV7-9

cdr3_aa: CASSQNRGPYEQYF
cdr3_nt: TGTGCCAGCAGCCAAAACCGGGGCCCCTACGAGCAGTACTTC
clone_size: .
j_call: TRBJ2-7
d_call: .
v_call: TRBV11-1

cdr3_aa: CSGTGTGGRETQYF
cdr3_nt: TGCAGCGGCACCGGGACAGGGGGCCGGGAGACCCAGTACTTC
clone_size: .
j_call: TRBJ2-5
d_call: TRBD1
v_call: TRBV29-1

cdr3_aa: CASSLEGYEQYF
cdr3_nt: TGTGCCAGCAGCTTAGAGGGTTACGAGCAGTACTTC
clone_size: .
j_call: TRBJ2-7
d_call: .
v_call: TRBV11-2

cdr3_aa: CASSSPLVGTSYNEQFF
cdr3_nt: TGTGCCAGCAGTTCCCCCTTGGTGGGAACCTCCTACAATGAGCAGTTCTTC
clone_size: once
j_call: TRBJ2-1
d_call: .
v_call: TRBV28

cdr3_aa: CASSLPLGYEQYF
cdr3_nt: TGTGCCAGCAGCCTCCCGCTGGGCTACGAGCAGTACTTC
clone_size: .
j_call: TRBJ2-7
d_call: .
v_call: TRBV16

cdr3_aa: CASSQGGGSYEQYF
cdr3_nt: TGCGCCAGCAGCCAAGGGGGGGGGAGCTACGAGCAGTACTTC
clone_size: .
j_call: TRBJ2-7
d_call: TRBD2
v_call: TRBV4-1

cdr3_aa: CASSLGTYEQYF
cdr3_nt: TGTGCCAGCAGCTTGGGGACCTACGAGCAGTACTTC
clone_size: .
j_call: TRBJ2-7
d_call: .
v_call: TRBV5-6

cdr3_aa: CASSSAPVAGGTDTQYF
cdr3_nt: TGTGCCAGCAGTTCCGCCCCGGTAGCGGGAGGCACAGATACGCAGTATTTT
clone_size: .
j_call: TRBJ2-3
d_call: TRBD2
v_call: TRBV13

cdr3_aa: CASSQTGLAGGPLDEQYF
cdr3_nt: TGTGCCAGCAGTCAGACAGGACTAGCGGGAGGGCCTCTGGACGAGCAGTACTTC
clone_size: few
j_call: TRBJ2-7
d_call: TRBD2
v_call: TRBV28

cdr3_aa: CSALTSGRNEQFF
cdr3_nt: TGCAGCGCTCTGACTAGCGGAAGGAATGAGCAGTTCTTC
clone_size: .
j_call: TRBJ2-1
d_call: TRBD2
v_call: TRBV29-1

cdr3_aa: CASSQDGDTKNTEAFF
cdr3_nt: TGCGCCAGCAGCCAAGATGGGGACACGAAGAACACTGAAGCTTTCTTT
clone_size: few
j_call: TRBJ1-1
d_call: .
v_call: TRBV4-1

cdr3_aa: CASSLLVNTEAFF
cdr3_nt: TGTGCCAGCAGCTTACTCGTGAACACTGAAGCTTTCTTT
clone_size: medium-sized
j_call: TRBJ1-1
d_call: .
v_call: TRBV7-3

cdr3_aa: CASSLSWKLANTEAFF
cdr3_nt: TGTGCCAGCAGTTTGTCTTGGAAACTGGCGAACACTGAAGCTTTCTTT
clone_size: few
j_call: TRBJ1-1
d_call: .
v_call: TRBV28

cdr3_aa: CAIRDTTGELFF
cdr3_nt: TGTGCCATCAGGGACACCACCGGGGAGCTGTTTTTT
clone_size: few
j_call: TRBJ2-2
d_call: .
v_call: TRBV10-3

cdr3_aa: CASTPTGSYEQYF
cdr3_nt: TGTGCCAGCACCCCGACAGGATCCTACGAGCAGTACTTC
clone_size: once
j_call: TRBJ2-7
d_call: .
v_call: TRBV28

cdr3_aa: CATRGGPTVMNTEAFF
cdr3_nt: TGTGCCACCAGAGGGGGGCCGACAGTCATGAACACTGAAGCTTTCTTT
clone_size: .
j_call: TRBJ1-1
d_call: .
v_call: TRBV15

cdr3_aa: CASSVGGLALDEQFF
cdr3_nt: TGTGCCAGCAGCGTAGGAGGACTAGCCTTGGATGAGCAGTTCTTC
clone_size: .
j_call: TRBJ2-1
d_call: TRBD2
v_call: TRBV9

cdr3_aa: CASSQDREGTEAFF
cdr3_nt: TGCGCCAGCAGCCAAGATAGAGAAGGTACTGAAGCTTTCTTT
clone_size: .
j_call: TRBJ1-1
d_call: .
v_call: TRBV4-1

cdr3_aa: CASSQSSGSSGELFF
cdr3_nt: TGCGCCAGCAGCCAAAGCAGCGGGAGTTCCGGGGAGCTGTTTTTT
clone_size: few
j_call: TRBJ2-2
d_call: TRBD2
v_call: TRBV4-1

cdr3_aa: CASSSSSTSVYNEQFF
cdr3_nt: TGCGCCAGCAGCTCGAGCTCGACTAGTGTCTACAATGAGCAGTTCTTC
clone_size: few
j_call: TRBJ2-1
d_call: .
v_call: TRBV5-1

cdr3_aa: CASSPPRDGAFEQYF
cdr3_nt: TGTGCCAGCAGCCCCCCCCGGGACGGGGCCTTCGAGCAGTACTTC
clone_size: .
j_call: TRBJ2-7
d_call: .
v_call: TRBV7-9

cdr3_aa: CASSPHSARDTEAFF
cdr3_nt: TGTGCCAGCAGTCCCCACTCCGCTCGAGACACTGAAGCTTTCTTT
clone_size: .
j_call: TRBJ1-1
d_call: .
v_call: TRBV27

cdr3_aa: CASQTSAEQYF
cdr3_nt: TGTGCCAGCCAGACTAGCGCAGAGCAGTACTTC
clone_size: .
j_call: TRBJ2-7
d_call: TRBD2
v_call: TRBV6-6

cdr3_aa: CASSQLAGGQYEQYF
cdr3_nt: TGTGCCAGCAGTCAACTAGCGGGAGGGCAATACGAGCAGTACTTC
clone_size: large
j_call: TRBJ2-7
d_call: TRBD2
v_call: TRBV6-6

cdr3_aa: CASSQIYSREWGDTDTQYF
cdr3_nt: TGTGCCAGCAGCCAAATTTACTCGCGGGAGTGGGGAGACACAGATACGCAGTATTTT
clone_size: .
j_call: TRBJ2-3
d_call: TRBD2
v_call: TRBV27

cdr3_aa: CASSMTGGNEQYF
cdr3_nt: TGTGCCAGTAGTATGACAGGGGGGAACGAGCAGTACTTC
clone_size: medium-sized
j_call: TRBJ2-7
d_call: TRBD1
v_call: TRBV19

cdr3_aa: CASRPGRLNEQFF
cdr3_nt: TGTGCCAGCAGACCGGGACGGTTAAATGAGCAGTTCTTC
clone_size: .
j_call: TRBJ2-1
d_call: .
v_call: TRBV27

cdr3_aa: CASSPEGGLDTEAFF
cdr3_nt: TGTGCCAGCAGCCCTGAGGGGGGATTGGACACTGAAGCTTTCTTT
clone_size: few
j_call: TRBJ1-1
d_call: .
v_call: TRBV5-4

cdr3_aa: CASSVEGGASDTQYF
cdr3_nt: TGTGCCAGCAGCGTAGAAGGGGGCGCATCAGATACGCAGTATTTT
clone_size: .
j_call: TRBJ2-3
d_call: TRBD1
v_call: TRBV9

cdr3_aa: CASSEFGIGTEAFF
cdr3_nt: TGCGCCAGCAGTGAGTTCGGGATCGGCACTGAAGCTTTCTTT
clone_size: .
j_call: TRBJ1-1
d_call: .
v_call: TRBV10-1